This TCR beta chain was captured in a study of T-cell reconstitution after alpha-beta-depleted transplantation in children. During its preparation, the TCRbeta library received unique molecular identifiers. One entry per CDR3 protein results from TCRdb running MiXCR on the PCR reads. The table includes about 540,000 distinct CDR3 sequences, approximately 20% detected once. In its sample, this clonotype was seen a few times. A read error may produce the germline difference seen at one junction end. This TCR was recovered from a human donor who donated a stem cell graft to a child with acute lymphoblastic leukemia. Sequenced here: PBMCs from the stem cell graft donor, sampled from the stem cell graft.

The DNA for the CDR3 is TGTGCCAGCAGCCTTTTTACAGGGGGCAAACAGCCCCAGCATTTT. Protein sequence: CASSLFTGGKQPQHF. This chain connects TRBV12-3 or TRBV12-4 to TRBJ1-5; 9 bases align to TRBD1. The CDR3 loop spans 15 amino acids.